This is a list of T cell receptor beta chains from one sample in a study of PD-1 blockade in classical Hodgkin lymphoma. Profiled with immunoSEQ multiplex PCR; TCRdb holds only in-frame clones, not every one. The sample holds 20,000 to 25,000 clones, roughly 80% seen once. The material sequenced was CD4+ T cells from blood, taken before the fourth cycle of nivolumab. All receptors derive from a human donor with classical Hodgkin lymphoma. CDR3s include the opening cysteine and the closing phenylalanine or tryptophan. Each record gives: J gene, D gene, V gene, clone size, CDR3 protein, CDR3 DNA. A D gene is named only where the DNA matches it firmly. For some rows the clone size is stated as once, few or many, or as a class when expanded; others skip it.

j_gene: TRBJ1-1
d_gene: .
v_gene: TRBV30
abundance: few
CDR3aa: CAWQRVANTEAFF
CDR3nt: TGTGCCTGGCAGAGGGTAGCAAACACTGAAGCTTTCTTT

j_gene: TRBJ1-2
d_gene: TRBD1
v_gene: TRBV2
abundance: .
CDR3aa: CASSEFGRGQGYGYTF
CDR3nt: TGTGCCAGCAGTGAGTTCGGCAGGGGGCAAGGGTATGGCTACACCTTC

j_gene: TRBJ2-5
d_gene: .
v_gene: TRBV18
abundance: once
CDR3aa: CASSRPGSAGTQYF
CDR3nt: TGTGCCAGCTCTCGTCCGGGGTCAGCGGGGACCCAGTACTTC

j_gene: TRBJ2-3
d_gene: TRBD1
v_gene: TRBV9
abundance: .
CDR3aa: CASSGGQGTVADTQYF
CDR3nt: TGTGCCAGCAGCGGAGGACAGGGAACGGTGGCAGATACGCAGTATTTT

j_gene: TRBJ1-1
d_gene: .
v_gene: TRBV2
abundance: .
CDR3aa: CASTLRRVNTEAFF
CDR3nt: TGTGCCAGCACCCTTAGGCGGGTGAACACTGAAGCTTTCTTT

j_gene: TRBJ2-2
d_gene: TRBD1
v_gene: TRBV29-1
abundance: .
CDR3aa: CSVRQGRAGELFF
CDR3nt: TGCAGCGTAAGACAGGGGAGAGCCGGGGAGCTGTTTTTT

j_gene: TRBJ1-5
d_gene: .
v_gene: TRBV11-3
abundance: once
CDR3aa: CASSLGINQPQHF
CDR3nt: TGTGCCAGCAGCTTAGGCATCAATCAGCCCCAGCATTTT

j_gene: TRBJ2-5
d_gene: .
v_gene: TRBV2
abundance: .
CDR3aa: CASSVGVGGETQYF
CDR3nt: TGTGCCAGCAGTGTGGGGGTGGGAGGTGAGACCCAGTACTTC

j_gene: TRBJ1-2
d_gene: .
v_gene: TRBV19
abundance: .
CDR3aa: CASSQTGANYGYTF
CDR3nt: TGTGCCAGTAGTCAGACGGGAGCTAACTATGGCTACACCTTC

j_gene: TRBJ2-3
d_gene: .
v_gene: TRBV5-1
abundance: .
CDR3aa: CASSWGPSSTDTQYF
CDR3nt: TGCGCCAGCAGCTGGGGGCCGAGTAGCACAGATACGCAGTATTTT

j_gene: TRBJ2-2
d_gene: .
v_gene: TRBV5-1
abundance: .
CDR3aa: CASSLSGFNTGELFF
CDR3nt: TGCGCCAGCAGCTTGAGCGGTTTTAACACCGGGGAGCTGTTTTTT

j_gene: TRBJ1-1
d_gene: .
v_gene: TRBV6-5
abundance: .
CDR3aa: CASSYGRGSMNTEAFF
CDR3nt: TGTGCCAGCAGTTACGGGCGGGGATCAATGAACACTGAAGCTTTCTTT

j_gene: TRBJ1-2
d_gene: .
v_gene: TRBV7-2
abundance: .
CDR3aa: CASSLQGSGYTF
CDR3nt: TGTGCCAGCAGCTTACAGGGCAGCGGCTACACCTTC

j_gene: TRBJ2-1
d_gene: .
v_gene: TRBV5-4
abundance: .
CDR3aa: CASNQVPSSYNEQFF
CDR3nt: TGTGCCAGCAACCAGGTTCCAAGCTCCTACAATGAGCAGTTCTTC

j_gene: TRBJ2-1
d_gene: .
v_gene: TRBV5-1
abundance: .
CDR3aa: CASSPTPATYNEQFF
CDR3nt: TGCGCCAGCAGCCCCACGCCGGCTACCTACAATGAGCAGTTCTTC

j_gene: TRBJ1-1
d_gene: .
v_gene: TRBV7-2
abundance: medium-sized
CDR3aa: CASSSQPGNTEAFF
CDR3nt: TGTGCCAGCAGCTCCCAGCCAGGGAACACTGAAGCTTTCTTT

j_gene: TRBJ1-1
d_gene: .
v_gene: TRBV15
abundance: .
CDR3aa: CATSSGMNTEAFF
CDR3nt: TGTGCCACCAGCAGCGGTATGAACACTGAAGCTTTCTTT

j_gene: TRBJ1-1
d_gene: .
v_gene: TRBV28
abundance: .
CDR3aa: CASSLGREDTEAFF
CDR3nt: TGTGCCAGCAGTTTGGGCAGGGAGGACACTGAAGCTTTCTTT

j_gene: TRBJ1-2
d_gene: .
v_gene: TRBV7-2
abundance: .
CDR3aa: CASSLEQQNYGYTF
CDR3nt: TGTGCCAGCAGCTTAGAGCAGCAAAACTATGGCTACACCTTC

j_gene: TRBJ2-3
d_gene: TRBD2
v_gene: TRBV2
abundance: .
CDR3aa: CASSESGGAVDTQYF
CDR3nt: TGTGCCAGCAGTGAAAGCGGGGGGGCCGTGGATACGCAGTATTTT

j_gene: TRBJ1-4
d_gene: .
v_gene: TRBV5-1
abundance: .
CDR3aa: CASSTGSAATNEKLFF
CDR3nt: TGCGCCAGCAGCACCGGGTCAGCTGCAACTAATGAAAAACTGTTTTTT

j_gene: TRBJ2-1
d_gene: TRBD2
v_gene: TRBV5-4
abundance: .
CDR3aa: CASSLSIAGTYNEQFF
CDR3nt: TGTGCCAGCAGCTTGAGTATAGCGGGGACCTACAATGAGCAGTTCTTC

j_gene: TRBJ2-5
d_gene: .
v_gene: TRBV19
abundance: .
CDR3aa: CASSIEAETQYF
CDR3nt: TGTGCCAGTAGTATTGAGGCGGAGACCCAGTACTTC

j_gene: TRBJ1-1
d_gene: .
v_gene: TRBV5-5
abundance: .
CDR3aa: CASSSDSTHTEAFF
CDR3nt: TGTGCCAGCAGCTCCGACAGTACGCACACTGAAGCTTTCTTT

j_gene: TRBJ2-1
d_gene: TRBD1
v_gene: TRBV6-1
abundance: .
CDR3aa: CASSEGGQNNEQFF
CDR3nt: TGTGCCAGCAGTGAAGGGGGACAGAACAATGAGCAGTTCTTC

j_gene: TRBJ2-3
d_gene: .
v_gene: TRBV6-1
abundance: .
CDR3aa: CASKTGTSTDTQYF
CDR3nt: TGTGCCAGCAAGACCGGGACTAGCACAGATACGCAGTATTTT

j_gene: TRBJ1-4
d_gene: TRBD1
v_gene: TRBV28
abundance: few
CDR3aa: CASSTTAGGEKLFF
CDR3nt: TGTGCCAGCAGTACCACGGCAGGGGGTGAAAAACTGTTTTTT

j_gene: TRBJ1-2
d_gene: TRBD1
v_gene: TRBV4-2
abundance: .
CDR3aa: CASSQNPGQNYGYTF
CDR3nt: TGTGCCAGCAGCCAAAATCCGGGACAGAACTATGGCTACACCTTC

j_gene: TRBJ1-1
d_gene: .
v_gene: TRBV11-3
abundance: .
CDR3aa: CASSYRGSYTEAFF
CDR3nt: TGTGCCAGCAGCTATCGGGGGTCATACACTGAAGCTTTCTTT

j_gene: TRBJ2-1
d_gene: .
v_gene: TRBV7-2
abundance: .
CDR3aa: CASSPQGSASFEQFF
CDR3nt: TGTGCCAGCAGCCCTCAGGGTAGCGCTTCTTTCGAGCAGTTCTTC

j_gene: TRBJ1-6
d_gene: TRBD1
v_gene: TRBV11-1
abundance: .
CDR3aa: CASSKTGADSPLHF
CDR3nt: TGTGCCAGCAGCAAGACAGGGGCTGATTCACCCCTCCACTTT

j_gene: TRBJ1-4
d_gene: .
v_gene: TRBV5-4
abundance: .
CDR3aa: CASSLGRGTEKLFF
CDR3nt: TGTGCCAGCAGCTTGGGTAGGGGGACTGAAAAACTGTTTTTT

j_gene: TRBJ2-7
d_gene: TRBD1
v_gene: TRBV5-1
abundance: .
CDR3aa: CASSTLGQAYEQYF
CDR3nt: TGCGCCAGCAGCACCCTGGGACAGGCCTACGAGCAGTACTTC

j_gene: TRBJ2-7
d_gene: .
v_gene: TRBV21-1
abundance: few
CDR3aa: CASSKGEGLSFEQYF
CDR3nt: TGTGCCAGCAGCAAAGGGGAGGGGTTGAGTTTCGAGCAGTACTTC

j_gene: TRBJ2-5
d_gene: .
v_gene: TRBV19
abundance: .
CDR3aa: CASSMGLVQETQYF
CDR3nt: TGTGCCAGTAGTATGGGGCTAGTCCAAGAGACCCAGTACTTC

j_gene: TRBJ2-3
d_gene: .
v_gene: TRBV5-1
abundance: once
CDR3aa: CASSPGFFPTDTQYF
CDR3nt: TGCGCCAGCAGCCCTGGGTTTTTTCCCACAGATACGCAGTATTTT

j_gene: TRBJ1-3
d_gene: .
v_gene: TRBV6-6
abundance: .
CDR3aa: CASSYTGASSGNTIYF
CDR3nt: TGTGCCAGCAGTTACACGGGGGCCTCCTCTGGAAACACCATATATTTT

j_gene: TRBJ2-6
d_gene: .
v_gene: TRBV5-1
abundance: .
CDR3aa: CASSMGGSGANVLTF
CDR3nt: TGCGCCAGCAGTATGGGGGGTTCTGGGGCCAACGTCCTGACTTTC

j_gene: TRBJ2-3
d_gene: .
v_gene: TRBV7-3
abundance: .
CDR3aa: CASSLQFDTQYF
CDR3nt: TGTGCCAGCAGCCTGCAGTTTGATACGCAGTATTTT

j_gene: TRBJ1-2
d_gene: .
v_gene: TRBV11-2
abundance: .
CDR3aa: CASSLAGVDGYTF
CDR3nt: TGTGCCAGCAGCTTAGCAGGGGTTGACGGCTACACCTTC

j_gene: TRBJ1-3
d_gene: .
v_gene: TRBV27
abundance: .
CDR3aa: CASSFQGVAGNTIYF
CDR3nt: TGTGCCAGCAGTTTCCAGGGAGTAGCTGGAAACACCATATATTTT

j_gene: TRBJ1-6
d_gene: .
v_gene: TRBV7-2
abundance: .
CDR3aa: CASSFRGAPLHF
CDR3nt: TGTGCCAGCAGCTTTAGGGGCGCACCCCTCCACTTT

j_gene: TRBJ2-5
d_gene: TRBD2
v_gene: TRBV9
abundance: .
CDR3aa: CASSVASGGGETQYF
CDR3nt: TGTGCCAGCAGCGTAGCTAGCGGGGGAGGGGAGACCCAGTACTTC

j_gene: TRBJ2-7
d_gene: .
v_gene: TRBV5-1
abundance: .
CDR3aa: CASSAEPNTGYEQYF
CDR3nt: TGCGCCAGCAGCGCCGAACCAAACACAGGGTACGAGCAGTACTTC

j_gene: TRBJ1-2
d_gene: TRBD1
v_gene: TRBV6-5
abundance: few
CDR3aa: CASSYSITGGRYTF
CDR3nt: TGTGCCAGCAGTTACTCGATAACAGGGGGTCGCTACACCTTC

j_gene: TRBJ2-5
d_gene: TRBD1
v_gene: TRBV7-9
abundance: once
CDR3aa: CASSLRDRVQETQYF
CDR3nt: TGTGCCAGCAGCCTGAGGGACAGGGTCCAAGAGACCCAGTACTTC

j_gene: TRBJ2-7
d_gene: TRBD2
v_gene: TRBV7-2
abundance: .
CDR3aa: CASSSLAGDPYEQYF
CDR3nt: TGTGCCAGCAGCTCGCTAGCGGGGGATCCCTACGAGCAGTACTTC

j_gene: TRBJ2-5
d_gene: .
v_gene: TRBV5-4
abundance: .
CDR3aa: CASRAGTAKETQYF
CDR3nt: TGTGCCAGCAGGGCCGGGACCGCAAAAGAGACCCAGTACTTC

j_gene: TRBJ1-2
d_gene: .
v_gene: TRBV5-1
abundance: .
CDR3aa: CASMPGGGAGYGYTF
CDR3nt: TGCGCCAGCATGCCTGGTGGGGGCGCCGGGTATGGCTACACCTTC

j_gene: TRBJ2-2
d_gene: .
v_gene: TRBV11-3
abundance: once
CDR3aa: CASSLRGLSGTGELFF
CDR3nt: TGTGCCAGCAGCTTGCGGGGACTGAGCGGGACCGGGGAGCTGTTTTTT

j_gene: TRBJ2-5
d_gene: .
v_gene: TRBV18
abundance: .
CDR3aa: CASSPPSGKETQYF
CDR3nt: TGTGCCAGCTCACCACCGTCCGGGAAAGAGACCCAGTACTTC

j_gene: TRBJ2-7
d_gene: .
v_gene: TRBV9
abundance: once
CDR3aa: CASSPHLGGYEQYF
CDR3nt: TGTGCCAGCAGCCCCCACCTAGGTGGGTACGAGCAGTACTTC

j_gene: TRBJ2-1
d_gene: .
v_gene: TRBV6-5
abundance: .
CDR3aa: CASTNPGGYNEQFF
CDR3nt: TGTGCCAGCACTAACCCGGGTGGATACAATGAGCAGTTCTTC

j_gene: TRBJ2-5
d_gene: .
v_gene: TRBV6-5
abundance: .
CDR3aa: CASRLSPRVQETQYF
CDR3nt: TGTGCCAGCAGGCTCTCACCGCGTGTCCAAGAAACCCAGTACTTC

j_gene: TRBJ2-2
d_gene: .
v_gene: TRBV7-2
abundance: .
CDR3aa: CASSLRQGAGTGELFF
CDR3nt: TGTGCCAGCAGCTTAAGACAGGGAGCGGGCACCGGGGAGCTGTTTTTT

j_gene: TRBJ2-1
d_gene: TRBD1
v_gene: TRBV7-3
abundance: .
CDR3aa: CASSSSPGQGSYNEQFF
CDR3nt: TGTGCCAGCAGCTCAAGTCCGGGACAGGGCTCCTACAATGAGCAGTTCTTC

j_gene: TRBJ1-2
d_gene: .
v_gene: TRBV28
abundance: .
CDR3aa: CASSLDGNYGYTF
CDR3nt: TGTGCCAGCAGCCTGGACGGGAACTATGGCTACACCTTC